The sequence of this T cell receptor (beta chain) was determined in a study of blood T cell repertoires in COVID-19. Study as a whole: T cells, B-cell-depleted T cells, or PBMCs supplied cDNA or gDNA.

Participants spanned ages about 18 to 95 years and resided in about 24 US areas. This CDR3 comprises 14 residues. Germline CDR1 is KGHSH and CDR2 is LQKENI. Trimming removed 6 bases from V and 0 bases from J, with 12 bases in between. The assay was immunoSEQ multiplex PCR, and TCRdb's table has in-frame clones only and misses some. Of about 210,000 clones in the sample, 75% to 85% were seen once. This clone was seen more than once but under ten times. The chain is built from TRBV18 and TRBJ2-7; the D gene is possibly TRBD2 (5 bases). What was sequenced was PBMCs or T cells enriched from blood (not recorded which). This receptor was obtained from a man between 35 and 55 years old who had recovered from COVID-19. CDR3 in amino acids: CASSLGRDSYEQYF. The CDR3 coding sequence is TGTGCCAGCTCCCTAGGGAGAGACTCCTACGAGCAGTACTTC. Variable domain in full (rest from reference TRBV18 and TRBJ2-7): NAGVMQNPRHLVRRRGQEARLRCSPMKGHSHVYWYRQLPEEGLKFMVYLQKENIIDESGMPKERFSAEFPKEGPSILRIQQVVRGDSAAYFCASSLGRDSYEQYFGPGTRLTVT.